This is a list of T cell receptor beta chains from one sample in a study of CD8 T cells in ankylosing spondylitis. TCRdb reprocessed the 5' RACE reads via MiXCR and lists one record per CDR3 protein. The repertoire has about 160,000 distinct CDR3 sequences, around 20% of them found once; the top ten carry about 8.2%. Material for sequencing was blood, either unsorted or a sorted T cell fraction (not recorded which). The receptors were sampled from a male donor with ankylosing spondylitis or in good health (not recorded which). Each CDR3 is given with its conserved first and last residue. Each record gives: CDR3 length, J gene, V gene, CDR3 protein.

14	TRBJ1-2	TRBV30	CAWRRADYNYGYTF
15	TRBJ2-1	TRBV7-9	CASSLPLAVYNEQFF
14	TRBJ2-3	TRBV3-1	CASSPGFGGDTQYF
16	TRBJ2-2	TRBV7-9	CASGLVTSVWTGELFF
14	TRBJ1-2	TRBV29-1	CSVDPGQGNYGYTF
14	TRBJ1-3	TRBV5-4	CASSSDTGLNTIYF
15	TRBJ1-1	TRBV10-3	CAISEFGPGNTEAFF
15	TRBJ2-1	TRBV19	CVSSRGLAVLNEQFF
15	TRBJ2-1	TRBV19	CASSKWGALQAEQFF
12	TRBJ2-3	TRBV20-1	CSAKGPTDTQYF
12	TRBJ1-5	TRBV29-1	CSVVIAGEPQHF
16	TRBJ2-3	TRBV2	CASSERVAGGTDTQYF
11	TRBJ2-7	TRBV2	CASSVDLQLIF
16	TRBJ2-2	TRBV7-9	CASSYGPKGFTGELFF
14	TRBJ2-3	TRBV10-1	CASSDDSITDTQYF